This T cell receptor beta chain was identified during a study of cytomegalovirus exposure and HLA in healthy donors. PCR amplification relied on 60 Vbeta primers (plus 13 Jbeta primers). Using immunoSEQ multiplex PCR, the repertoire was profiled, and TCRdb retains in-frame clones only, with some absent. This sample has approximately 120,000 clones, with around 72% found just once. There are a few counts of this clone. This sequence was found in a man in his thirties or forties in good health and CMV-seronegative. Sequenced: PBMCs.

The CDR3 DNA follows: TGTGCCATCAGACCGGGACAGAGCACCGTCGAGCAGTACTTC. This codes for CAIRPGQSTVEQYF. The chain recombines TRBV10-3 with TRBJ2-7; TRBD1 agrees at 7 bases. Looked up from germline, CDR1 is ENHRY and CDR2 is SYGVKD. Trimming took 6 bases from V and 6 from J; bases not matched to a gene: 11. There are 14 residues in the CDR3.